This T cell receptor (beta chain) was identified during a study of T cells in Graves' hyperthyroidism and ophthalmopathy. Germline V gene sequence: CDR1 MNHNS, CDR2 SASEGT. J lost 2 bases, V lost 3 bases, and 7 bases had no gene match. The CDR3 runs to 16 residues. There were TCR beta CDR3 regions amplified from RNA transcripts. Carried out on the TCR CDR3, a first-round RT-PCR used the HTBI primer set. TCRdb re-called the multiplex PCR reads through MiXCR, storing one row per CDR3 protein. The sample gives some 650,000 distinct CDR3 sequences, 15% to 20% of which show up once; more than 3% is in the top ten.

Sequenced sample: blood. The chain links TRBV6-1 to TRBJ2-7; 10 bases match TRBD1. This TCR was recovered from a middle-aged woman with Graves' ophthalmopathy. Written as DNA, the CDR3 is TGTGCCAGCAGTGATCCCGGGACAGGGGCTCCCTACGAGCAGTACTTC. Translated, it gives CASSDPGTGAPYEQYF.